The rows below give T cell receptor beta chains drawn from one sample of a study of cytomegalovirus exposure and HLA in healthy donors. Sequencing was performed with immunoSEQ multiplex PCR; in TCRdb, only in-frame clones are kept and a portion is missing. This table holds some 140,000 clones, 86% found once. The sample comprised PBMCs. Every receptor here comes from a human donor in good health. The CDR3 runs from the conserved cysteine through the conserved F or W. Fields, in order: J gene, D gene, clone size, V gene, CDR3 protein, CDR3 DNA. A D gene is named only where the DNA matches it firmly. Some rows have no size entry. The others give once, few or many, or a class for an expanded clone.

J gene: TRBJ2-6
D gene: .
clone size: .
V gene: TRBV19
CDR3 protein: CASSTDGSGVSGANVLTF
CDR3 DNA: TGTGCCAGTAGTACCGACGGATCCGGGGTTTCTGGGGCCAACGTCCTGACTTTC

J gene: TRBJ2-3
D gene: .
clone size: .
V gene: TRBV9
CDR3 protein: CASSVESAADTQYF
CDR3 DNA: TGTGCCAGCAGCGTAGAGTCAGCGGCAGATACGCAGTATTTT

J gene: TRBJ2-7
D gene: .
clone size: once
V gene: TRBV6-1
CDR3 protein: CASSEAGGSYEQYF
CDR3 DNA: TGTGCCAGCAGTGAAGCGGGGGGTTCCTACGAGCAGTACTTC

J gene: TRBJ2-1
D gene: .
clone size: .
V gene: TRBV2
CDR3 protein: CASGWRVATSTEQFF
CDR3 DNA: TGTGCCAGCGGTTGGAGGGTAGCGACATCAACTGAGCAGTTCTTC

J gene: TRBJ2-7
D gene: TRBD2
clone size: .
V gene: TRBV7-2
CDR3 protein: CASSLEGTTNRPYEQYF
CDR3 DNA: TGTGCCAGCAGCTTAGAAGGGACTACCAACCGACCCTACGAGCAGTACTTC

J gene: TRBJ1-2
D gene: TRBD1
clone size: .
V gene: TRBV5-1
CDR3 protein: CASSSTTGTGTNYGYTF
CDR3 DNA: TGCGCCAGCAGCTCCACCACGGGGACAGGGACAAACTATGGCTACACCTTC

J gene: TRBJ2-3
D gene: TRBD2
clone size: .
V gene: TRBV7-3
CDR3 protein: CASSLGGTSGGPPQYF
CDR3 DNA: TGTGCCAGCAGCTTGGGCGGAACTAGCGGGGGGCCTCCGCAGTATTTT

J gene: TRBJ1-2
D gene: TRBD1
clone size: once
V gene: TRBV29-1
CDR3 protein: CSVESGGKNGYTF
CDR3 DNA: TGCAGCGTTGAGTCAGGGGGAAAGAATGGCTACACCTTC

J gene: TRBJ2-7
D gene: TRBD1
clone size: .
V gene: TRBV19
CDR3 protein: CASSMSDRAYEQYF
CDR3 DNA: TGTGCCAGTAGTATGTCGGACAGGGCCTACGAGCAGTACTTC

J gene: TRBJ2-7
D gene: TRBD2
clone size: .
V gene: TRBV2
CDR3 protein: CASSDGGSSYEQYF
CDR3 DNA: TGTGCCAGCAGTGATGGCGGGAGCTCCTACGAGCAGTACTTC

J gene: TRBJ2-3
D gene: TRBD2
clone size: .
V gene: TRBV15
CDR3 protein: CATSPSGRLTDTQYF
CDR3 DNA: TGTGCCACCAGTCCCAGCGGGAGGCTCACAGATACGCAGTATTTT

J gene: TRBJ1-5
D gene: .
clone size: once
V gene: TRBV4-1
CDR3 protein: CASSQEKWGRNQPQHF
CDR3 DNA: TGCGCCAGCAGCCAAGAAAAGTGGGGGCGCAATCAGCCCCAGCATTTT

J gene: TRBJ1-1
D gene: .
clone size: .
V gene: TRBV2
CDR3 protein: CASRDDYSSEAFF
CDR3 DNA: TGTGCCAGCAGGGACGACTACAGTTCTGAAGCTTTCTTT

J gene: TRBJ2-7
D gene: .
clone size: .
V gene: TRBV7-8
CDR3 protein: CASSLGGLPYEQYF
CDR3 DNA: TGTGCCAGCAGCTTAGGGGGCCTTCCCTACGAGCAGTACTTC

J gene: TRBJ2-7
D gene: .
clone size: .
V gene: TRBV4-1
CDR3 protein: CASSLPGRGDF
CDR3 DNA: TGCGCCAGCAGCCTTCCGGGCAGGGGGGACTTC

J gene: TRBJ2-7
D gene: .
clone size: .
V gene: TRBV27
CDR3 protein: CASSLSATGKGEQYF
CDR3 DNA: TGTGCCAGCAGTTTATCTGCCACAGGGAAGGGCGAGCAGTACTTC

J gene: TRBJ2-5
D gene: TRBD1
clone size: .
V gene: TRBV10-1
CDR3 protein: CASSELKTGGQETQYF
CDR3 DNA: TGCGCCAGCAGTGAGTTGAAGACAGGGGGTCAAGAGACCCAGTACTTC

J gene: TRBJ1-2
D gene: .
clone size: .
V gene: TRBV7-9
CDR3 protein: CASSLSFVEWSYGYTF
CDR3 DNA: TGTGCCAGCAGCTTAAGTTTCGTGGAATGGAGCTATGGCTACACCTTC

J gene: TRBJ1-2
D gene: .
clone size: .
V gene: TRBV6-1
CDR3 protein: CASSEARGFRYGYTF
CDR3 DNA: TGTGCCAGCAGTGAAGCTCGGGGGTTCCGATATGGCTACACCTTC

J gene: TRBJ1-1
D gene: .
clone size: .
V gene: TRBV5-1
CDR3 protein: CASSLGAKMNTEAFF
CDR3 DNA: TGCGCCAGCAGCTTGGGGGCCAAGATGAACACTGAAGCTTTCTTT

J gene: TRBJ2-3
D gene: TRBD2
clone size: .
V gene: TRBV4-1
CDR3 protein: CASSLNLLADTTDTQYF
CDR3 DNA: TGCGCCAGCAGCCTAAACCTACTAGCGGACACCACAGATACGCAGTATTTT

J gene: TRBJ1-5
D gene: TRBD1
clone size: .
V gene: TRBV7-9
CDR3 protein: CASSVDRGDQPQHF
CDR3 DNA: TGTGCCAGCAGCGTTGACAGGGGAGATCAGCCCCAGCATTTT

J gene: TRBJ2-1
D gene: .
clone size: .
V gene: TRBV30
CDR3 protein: CAGASNNEQFF
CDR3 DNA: TGTGCCGGAGCGAGCAACAATGAGCAGTTCTTC

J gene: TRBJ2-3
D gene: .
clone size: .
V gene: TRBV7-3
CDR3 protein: CASSFRGPEDTQYF
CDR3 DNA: TGTGCCAGCAGCTTTCGCGGGCCCGAAGATACGCAGTATTTT

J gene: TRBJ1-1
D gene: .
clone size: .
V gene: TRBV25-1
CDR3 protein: CASSGGGGLNTEAFF
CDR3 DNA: TGTGCCAGCAGTGGGGGAGGCGGCCTGAACACTGAAGCTTTCTTT

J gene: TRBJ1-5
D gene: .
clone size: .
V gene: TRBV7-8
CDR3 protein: CASSLAPDQPQHF
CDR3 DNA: TGTGCCAGCAGCTTAGCCCCGGATCAGCCCCAGCATTTT

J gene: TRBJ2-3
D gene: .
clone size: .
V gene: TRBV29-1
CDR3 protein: CSAPDSRTDTQYF
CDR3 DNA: TGCAGCGCCCCGGACAGTCGGACAGATACGCAGTATTTT

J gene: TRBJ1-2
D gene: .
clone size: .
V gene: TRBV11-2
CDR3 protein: CASSLEGINYGYTF
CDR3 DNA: TGTGCCAGCAGCTTAGAGGGCATTAACTATGGCTACACCTTC

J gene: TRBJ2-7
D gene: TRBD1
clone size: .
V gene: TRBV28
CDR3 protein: CAVSHKNRGEQYF
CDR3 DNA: TGTGCCGTTAGCCACAAAAACAGGGGCGAGCAGTACTTC

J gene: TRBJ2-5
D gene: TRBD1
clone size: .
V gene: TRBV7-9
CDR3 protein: CASSFRDSQETQYF
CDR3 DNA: TGTGCCAGCAGCTTCCGGGACAGCCAAGAGACCCAGTACTTC

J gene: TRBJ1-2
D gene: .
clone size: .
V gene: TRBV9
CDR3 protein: CASSVVTQVYGYTF
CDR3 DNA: TGTGCCAGCAGCGTAGTTACACAAGTCTATGGCTACACCTTC

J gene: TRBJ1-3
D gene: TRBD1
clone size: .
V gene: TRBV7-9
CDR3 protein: CARTGTSGNTIYF
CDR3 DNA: TGTGCCAGGACAGGGACCTCTGGAAACACCATATATTTT

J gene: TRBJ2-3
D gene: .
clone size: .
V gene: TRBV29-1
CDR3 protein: CSVENSAGKWRGGPDTQYF
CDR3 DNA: TGCAGCGTTGAAAATTCGGCAGGAAAATGGAGGGGGGGCCCGGATACGCAGTATTTT

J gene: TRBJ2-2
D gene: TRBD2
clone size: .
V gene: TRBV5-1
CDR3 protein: CASSHSGSNTGELFF
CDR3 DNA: TGCGCCAGCAGCCATAGCGGGAGTAACACCGGGGAGCTGTTTTTT

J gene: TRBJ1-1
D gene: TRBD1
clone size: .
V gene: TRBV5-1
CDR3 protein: CASSRTGPNTEAFF
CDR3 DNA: TGCGCCAGCAGCAGGACAGGGCCGAACACTGAAGCTTTCTTT